This section outlines one T cell receptor (beta chain) sequence together with its context. This clone's antigen is unknown. Within one base of it there is no much larger clone, and no base qualities were kept. Using the deep immunoSEQ assay, TCR CDR3 regions were amplified from genomic DNA by multiplex PCR. Extracted genomic DNA from each cell subset was distributed evenly across all wells of several immunoSEQ 96-well plates, and each plate was treated as a replicate. For sorted subsets, about 200 ng genomic DNA, equal to tens of thousands of T cell genomes, was loaded into each replicate PCR. Purified libraries were measured with a Qubit 3.0 fluorometer, size-checked on a Bioanalyzer 2100, and measured again with the KAPA Library Quantification kit. A separate single-read 150-cycle Illumina NextSeq 550 flow cell was used to sequence each immunoSEQ 96-well plate. The paper's data handling went like this. Because the immunoSEQ output included only junctional sequences and no quality scores, the filtering could not be the same as the filtering used for full-length reads. To assign V/J genes and CDR3, sequences were annotated using PyIR, a Python wrapper for IgBLAST v1.9, with IMGT germline references. Any read was removed if the V/J assignment was weak (E-value above 1e-6), the CDR3 was missing, or the read contained stop codons, out-of-frame junctions, or ambiguous translated residues. V3J clonotypes were defined by identical inferred V gene, J gene, and CDR3 amino acid sequence. To compute the percentage overlap between repertoires, the number of shared unique clonotypes was divided by the size of the smaller repertoire. Richness of each repertoire was evaluated using RTK rarefaction, the Chao1 estimator, and Recon v2.1 estimates of unobserved clonotypes. For all TCRbeta clonotypes obtained by the gDNA method from a few donors, generation probabilities were computed with OLGA. Sourced from immuneACCESS, this table was stored by TCRdb with only in-frame sequences that have V and J called. A share of the clones is absent; for the studies checked, an unresolved V gene accounts for under half, and the remainder has no known explanation. Clone size and the V and J calls come from that table; the DNA yielded D and trimming. The sample includes 2 million to 2.5 million clones, with approximately 94% observed a single time. The ten most abundant clones make up more than 0.1% of the sample.

This entry comes from a study of shared clonotypes between healthy human individuals (dated by TCRdb to about 2020). A note on the overall study: Two women and a few men aged 18 to 49 years were included in the cohort. Different laboratories and diverse techniques were used to prepare libraries and sequence TCR repertoires, to increase sequencing depth and limit assay-specific biases. Per donor, leukapheresis produced somewhere between about 0.9 and 9.5 billion PBMCs. To estimate repertoire size and how much clonotype sharing occurs between individuals, the study deeply sequenced the blood TCR repertoires of roughly 5 healthy adults. For each donor, CD4 naive and CD4 memory were each given three plates, CD8 naive was given two plates, and CD8 memory was given one plate.

The donors were healthy, HIV-negative adults who had no recently reported acute infections or vaccinations. Only Caucasian adults living in Nashville, Tennessee, USA were represented among the donors. CD4+ T cells were enriched through magnetic negative selection, after which naive cells were positively selected on CD45RA and the remaining negative fraction served as the memory subset. After blood collection by leukapheresis, PBMCs were isolated using Ficoll-Histopaque density gradient centrifugation and then cryopreserved in the vapor phase of liquid nitrogen. Analytical flow cytometry was used to check the purity and quantity of every magnetically sorted T cell population. From each sorted fraction, genomic DNA was isolated and quantified by UV absorbance on a Nanodrop 2000c. The CDR3 contains 13 residues, cysteine and phenylalanine counted. The CDR3 DNA has 39 bases and is translated from base 1. As encoded in the germline V gene (reference sequence), CDR1 is MNHNY while CDR2 is SVGAGI. Cut back by 7 bases and 5 bases, the V and J ends lie 15 bases apart.

Overall study results and their limits: Naive subsets generally had larger estimated clonotype richness than memory subsets did. Rarefaction of sorted-subset datasets indicated incomplete sequencing despite the large sequencing depth. About 5% of naive CD4, 3% to 3.5% of naive CD8, around 2.3% of memory CD4, and approximately 0.39% of memory CD8 clonotypes were shared across a few donors. Because the study included a small number of donors, the genetic and exposure-history diversity represented was limited. Compared with non-shared clonotypes, clonotypes shared by all four sorted-subset donors had higher generation probabilities. Only blood was sampled, and tissue TCR repertoires likely differ from those in blood. Based on pairwise subsampling, the degree of clonotype sharing among donors was expected to be affected by sequencing depth.

The sample consisted of naive CD4+ T cells sorted from blood. According to the study, the label for this sample's cell subset or site signals: CD45RA+ positively selected. This receptor was identified in a man younger than 35 in good health. The chain couples TRBV6-6 to TRBJ2-7; tentative D gene TRBD1, with 6 bases matching. The nucleotides read TGTGCCAGCACCATCACAGGGTTTAACGAGCAGTACTTC. This sequence encodes CASTITGFNEQYF.